A single sample is the source of the 28 T cell receptor beta chains below, sequenced in a study of Graves' ophthalmopathy and Graves' hyperthyroidism. The authors amplified TCR beta CDR3 regions, and they did so from RNA transcripts for repertoire sequencing. HTBI primers served in a first-round RT-PCR, which a second-round multiplex PCR followed. TCRdb analysed the multiplex PCR reads with MiXCR anew, one entry per CDR3 protein. The sample records hundreds of thousands of distinct CDR3 sequences, under 50% being singletons. The specimen sequenced was peripheral blood. These receptors were collected from an adult man with Graves' ophthalmopathy.

This clonotype showed up many times. The chain carries TRBV4-1 and TRBJ2-5; D remains unclear. With 0 bases removed from V and 3 bases from J, the gap between germline ends came to 5 bases. Looked up from germline, CDR1 is MGHRA and CDR2 is YSYEKL. There are 13 residues in the CDR3. The DNA of the CDR3 is TGCGCCAGCAGCCAAGAGGTGGAAGAGACCCAGTACTTC. It encodes CASSQEVEETQYF.

This clonotype was counted many times. The V and J genes are TRBV20-1 and TRBJ2-7, with 14 bases that match TRBD2. The CDR3 length is 13 residues. Trimming removed 6 bases from V and 4 bases from J; junction bases left unmatched: 2. Germline V lookup: CDR1 DFQATT, CDR2 SNEGSKA (reference sequence). The chain's CDR3 is CSARTSGRYEQYF. CDR3 DNA: TGCAGTGCCAGGACTAGCGGGAGGTACGAGCAGTACTTC.

As regards this clonotype: No DNA is shown, since the ends of the CDR3 on it are uncertain; the CDR3 is the one TCRdb lists. V is TRBV9 and J is TRBJ1-5; the table's TRBD1 call for D was not verified on the DNA. The CDR3 is 14 residues long, counting both termini. Germline V gene data show CDR1 as SGDLS and CDR2 as YYNGEE. CDR3 residues: CASSVGQGAGNEHF.

The sample holds many counts of this clonotype. This chain connects TRBV2 to TRBJ1-6, with 9 bases matching TRBD1. The J segment lost 8 bases and the V segment lost 6 bases, leaving 11 bases of the junction unmatched. The CDR3 has 16 amino acids. Germline values: CDR1 SNHLY, CDR2 FYNNEI. The CDR3 loop reads CASRRDRAIGDSPLHF. CDR3 in DNA: TGTGCCAGCAGGAGGGACAGGGCCATAGGGGATTCACCCCTCCACTTT.

This clonotype was detected many times. This chain connects TRBV10-3 to TRBJ2-2, with TRBD2 as a possible D gene (7 bases). CDR3 size: 14 residues. V was cut by 10 bases and J by 3 bases, with 15 bases left in between. The V gene's germline CDR1 is ENHRY and CDR2 SYGVKD. The CDR3 is CASSGTQDTGELFF. The CDR3 DNA follows: TGTGCCAGCAGCGGGACACAAGACACCGGGGAGCTGTTTTTT.

With respect to this clonotype: A much larger clone lies a single base off, so this may be a read error. The CDR3 does not close with the conserved phenylalanine or tryptophan, likely indicating a read error. J is TRBJ1-1 and V is TRBV19, with a possible D match to TRBD1 (6 bases). The ends were cut back, 6 bases at V and 3 bases at J, with 14 bases in the middle. The CDR3 sequence is 14 residues long. Germline CDR1 reads LNHDA; CDR2 reads SQIVND (reference sequence). CDR3 protein: CASSPSGDHTEAFS. The CDR3 bases are TGTGCCAGTAGCCCTTCAGGGGACCACACTGAAGCTTTCTCT.

This clonotype was seen many times. The chain links TRBV19 to TRBJ2-7, with D possibly TRBD1 on 5 matching bases. CDR1 is LNHDA, CDR2 SQIVND, per germline (reference sequence). The V and J ends lost 5 bases and 0 bases respectively, with 14 bases between them. The length of the CDR3 is 15 residues. The CDR3 nucleotides are TGTGCCAGTAGTCCCTACCTGACAGTCTCCTACGAGCAGTACTTC. Translating gives CASSPYLTVSYEQYF.

On this clonotype itself: The junction departs from the called germline gene at one end, perhaps through a read error. The chain is built from TRBV19 and TRBJ1-4; D is possibly TRBD1 (5 bases). Germline values: CDR1 LNHDA, CDR2 SQIVND (reference sequence). This CDR3 is built from 9 residues. The CDR3 DNA follows: TGTGCCAGTAGTGGAGGGACTACTTGG. It yields the protein CASSGGTTW.

The chain has TRBV4-1 and TRBJ1-4; no clear D. Trimming stripped 0 bases from V and 0 bases from J, with 14 bases between. Germline CDR1 MGHRA, CDR2 YSYEKL. This CDR3 is 18 amino acids long. The CDR3: CASSQDSGADATNEKLFF. In nucleotides, the CDR3 is TGCGCCAGCAGCCAAGATAGCGGCGCGGATGCAACTAATGAAAAACTGTTTTTT.

This clonotype was observed many times. The gene calls are TRBV10-3 and TRBJ2-5; the match to TRBD2 covers 12 bases. Unmatched junction bases numbered 6, after V lost 2 bases and J lost 2 bases. Germline assignment: CDR1 ENHRY and CDR2 SYGVKD. This CDR3 contains 17 residues. DNA of the CDR3: TGTGCCATCAGTGAGAACCCGACTAGCGGGGGACAAGAGACCCAGTACTTC. Its protein is CAISENPTSGGQETQYF.

This clonotype was observed at least ten times. This sequence joins TRBV19 and TRBJ2-7; no firm D call. Germline assignment: CDR1 LNHDA and CDR2 SQIVND (reference sequence). CDR3 size: 11 residues. Trimming cost V 6 bases and J 5 bases, with 8 bases left between them. In DNA, the CDR3 is TGTGCCAGTAGAGGAACCAACGAGCAGTACTTC. Translation gives CASRGTNEQYF.

CDR3 bases: TGTGCCAGCAGTCCCGCCACAGGGAACTATGGCTACACCTTC. Its translation: CASSPATGNYGYTF. The genes are TRBV27 and TRBJ1-2; a possible D gene is TRBD1 (6 bases). V was trimmed by 5 bases and J by 2 bases, leaving 12 bases between them. The CDR3 runs 14 residues. CDR1 and CDR2 from the germline V gene are MNHEY and SMNVEV (reference sequence).

This clonotype showed up just once. The chain carries TRBV29-1 and TRBJ2-5, with 7 positions matching TRBD1. Germline V CDR1 and CDR2: SQVTM, ANQGSEA. This CDR3 has 12 residues. V was pared by 8 bases and J by 10 bases, with 13 bases of the junction left unmatched. CDR3 protein: CSMTGLEVIQYF. The CDR3 nucleotides read TGCAGCATGACAGGGTTGGAGGTGATCCAGTACTTC.

This clonotype appeared many times. The chain joins TRBV12-3 or TRBV12-4 to TRBJ2-5; no definite D call. The ends were cut back, 3 bases at V and 1 base at J, with 9 bases in the middle. CDR3 size: 14 residues. DNA for the CDR3: TGTGCCAGCAGTTTCGGGCGATTCCAAGAGACCCAGTACTTC. Translation gives CASSFGRFQETQYF.

The V call is TRBV11-3, the J call TRBJ2-5, with D tentatively TRBD1 (6 bases). This CDR3 is 15 amino acids long. From germline, CDR1 is SGHNT and CDR2 YENEEA. V was pared by 2 bases and J by 4 bases, with 14 bases between. The CDR3 DNA sequence: TGTGCCAGCAGCTTAACGACAGGATTCGGAGAGACCCAGTACTTC. It encodes CASSLTTGFGETQYF.

This clonotype showed up many times. This chain connects TRBV25-1 to TRBJ2-1; D might be TRBD1 (5 bases). Germline V gene data show CDR1 as MGHDK and CDR2 as SYGVNS. The CDR3 spans 12 residues. The V end was cut by 6 bases, the J end by 3 bases, with 6 bases between. CDR3 in amino acids: CASSDSYNEQFF. As DNA, the CDR3 is TGTGCCAGCAGCGACAGCTACAATGAGCAGTTCTTC. Full variable domain (remainder filled in from reference TRBV25-1 and TRBJ2-1): EADIYQTPRYLVIGTGKKITLECSQTMGHDKMYWYQQDPGMELHLIHYSYGVNSTEKGDLSSESTVSRIRTEHFPLTLESARPSHTSQYLCASSDSYNEQFFGPGTRLTVL.

To note about this clonotype: Germline is not matched at one junction end, which may reflect a read error. J is TRBJ1-1 and V is TRBV10-3, with TRBD1 identical over 9 bases. Germline V lookup: CDR1 ENHRY, CDR2 SYGVKD. The CDR3 loop spans 15 amino acids. DNA of the CDR3: TGTGCCAGCAGTGAAGCTCTGGGACAGGGCACTGAAGCTTTCTTT. Residues: CASSEALGQGTEAFF.

Comment on this clonotype: This may be a read error: a much more frequent sequence differs by one nucleotide. The chain couples TRBV7-9 to TRBJ1-1; D unresolved. The V end was cut by 0 bases, the J end by 4 bases, with 9 bases between. This CDR3 spans 14 amino acids. CDR1 SEHNR and CDR2 FQNEAQ come from the germline V gene (reference sequence). DNA for the CDR3: TGTGCCAGCAGCTTAGCGTCCCTGGTCACTGAAGCTTTCTTT. Its translation: CASSLASLVTEAFF.

The rearrangement joins TRBV2 to TRBJ1-4; tentative D call: TRBD1 (6 bases). CDR1 SNHLY and CDR2 FYNNEI come from the germline V gene. Trimming cost V 7 bases and J 7 bases, with 13 bases left between them. The CDR3 runs to 13 residues. The CDR3 reads CASTGEGPEKLFF. The CDR3 DNA follows: TGTGCCAGCACAGGGGAAGGGCCTGAAAAACTGTTTTTT.

About this clonotype itself: An end of the junction differs from the germline gene, which may be a read error. The chain couples TRBV19 to TRBJ1-5; D might be TRBD1 (5 bases). CDR1 is LNHDA and CDR2 is SQIVND in the germline V gene (reference sequence). The CDR3 sequence is 17 residues long. CDR3 amino acids: CASSISREIYSNQPRHF. In DNA, the CDR3 is TGTGCCAGTAGTATTTCCAGGGAGATATATAGCAATCAGCCCCGGCATTTT.

CDR3 in amino acids: CAWREGTEAFF. CDR3 nucleotides: TGTGCCTGGAGGGAGGGTACTGAAGCTTTCTTT. V and J are TRBV30 and TRBJ1-1; D gene unclear. This CDR3 region has 11 residues. Germline CDR1 is GTSNPN and CDR2 is SVGIG (reference sequence). V was trimmed by 3 bases and J by 5 bases, leaving 7 bases between them.

V gene TRBV5-1 combines with J gene TRBJ1-2, with TRBD1 as a possible D gene (5 bases). The CDR3 covers 15 residues. Germline CDR1 reads SGHRS; CDR2 reads YFSETQ. V was trimmed by 2 bases and J by 0 bases, leaving 11 bases between them. The CDR3 DNA is TGCGCCAGCAGCTTTAGCGGGGGGGCTAACTATGGCTACACCTTC. Translated, it gives CASSFSGGANYGYTF.

This clonotype was counted at least ten times. The V call is TRBV7-9, the J call TRBJ2-2, with 9 bases matching TRBD1. This CDR3 has 15 amino acids. After removal of 5 bases from V and 7 bases from J, the junction contained 8 bases not matched to a gene. The V gene's germline CDR1 is SEHNR and CDR2 FQNEAQ (reference sequence). The CDR3 DNA is TGTGCCAGCAGCAGCCGGGACAGGGCGATCGGGGAGCTGTTTTTT. It translates to CASSSRDRAIGELFF.

There are many counts of this clonotype. This rearrangement joins TRBV2 to TRBJ2-7; D may be TRBD1 (6 bases). The CDR3 is 15 residues long. V was clipped by 6 bases and J by 2 bases, with 17 bases between them. In germline, CDR1 is SNHLY, CDR2 FYNNEI. As DNA, the CDR3 is TGTGCCAGCAGAGTACCGGGACAAGGGCCCTACGAGCAGTACTTC. Translating gives CASRVPGQGPYEQYF.

CDR3 amino acids: CASSDLAGDGEQFF. The CDR3 DNA follows: TGTGCCAGCAGTGATCTAGCGGGAGACGGTGAGCAGTTCTTC. The chain carries TRBV2 and TRBJ2-5; 10 nucleotides align to TRBD2. The J call may be wrong; the DNA end is better matched by TRBJ2-1. This CDR3 has 14 amino acids. Germline assignment: CDR1 SNHLY and CDR2 FYNNEI.

In this sample, this clonotype turned up many times. This chain links TRBV20-1 with TRBJ1-5, with no clear D. The V and J ends lost 4 bases and 2 bases respectively, with 6 bases between them. This CDR3 has 12 residues. The germline V gene encodes CDR1 DFQATT and CDR2 SNEGSKA (reference sequence). The CDR3 here is CSAMLGNQPQHF. The CDR3 bases are TGCAGTGCTATGTTGGGCAATCAGCCCCAGCATTTT.

Worth noting for this clonotype: A much larger clonotype is one base distant, so this may be a read error. The chain uses TRBV19 and TRBJ2-5; 8 nucleotides align to TRBD2. Losses at the gene ends were 7 bases for V and 1 base for J; bases not matched to a gene: 8. Germline V gene lookup returns CDR1 LNHDA and CDR2 SQIVND (reference sequence). The CDR3 totals 15 residues. The CDR3 sequence is CASMGVAGRQETQYF. In DNA, the CDR3 is TGTGCCAGTATGGGGGTAGCGGGGCGCCAAGAGACCCAGTACTTC.

The chain couples TRBV9 to TRBJ2-7, with 8 bases that match TRBD1. Germline V gene sequence: CDR1 SGDLS, CDR2 YYNGEE. CDR3 length: 14 amino acids. Losses at the gene ends were 4 bases for V and 3 bases for J; bases not matched to a gene: 6. The CDR3, as DNA: TGTGCCAGCAGCAAACGACAGGGGTTCTACGAGCAGTACTTC. As protein: CASSKRQGFYEQYF.